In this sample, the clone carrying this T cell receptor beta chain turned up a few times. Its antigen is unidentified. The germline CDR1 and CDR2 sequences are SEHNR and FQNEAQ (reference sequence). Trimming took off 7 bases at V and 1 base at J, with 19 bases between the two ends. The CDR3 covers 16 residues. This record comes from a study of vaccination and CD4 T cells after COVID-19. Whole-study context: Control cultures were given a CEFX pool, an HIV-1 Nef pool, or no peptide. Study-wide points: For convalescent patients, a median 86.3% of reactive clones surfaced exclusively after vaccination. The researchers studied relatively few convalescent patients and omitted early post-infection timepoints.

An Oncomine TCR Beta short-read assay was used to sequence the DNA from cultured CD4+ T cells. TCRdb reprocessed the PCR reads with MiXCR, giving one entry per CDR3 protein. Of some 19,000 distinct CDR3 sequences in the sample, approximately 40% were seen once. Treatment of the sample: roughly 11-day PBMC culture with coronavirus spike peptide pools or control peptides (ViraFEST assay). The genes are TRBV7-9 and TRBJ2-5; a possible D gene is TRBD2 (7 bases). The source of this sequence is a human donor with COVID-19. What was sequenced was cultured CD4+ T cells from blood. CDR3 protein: CASIDRGGPSQETQYF. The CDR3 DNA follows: TGTGCCAGCATCGATAGGGGGGGACCAAGCCAAGAGACCCAGTACTTC.